This TCR beta chain originates from a study of CXCR3-negative and CXCR3-positive naive CD8 T cells. Study summary: Overall TRB read output was about 135 million, and each library contained about 1.5 +/- 0.3 million reads. The study, taken as a whole, reports: Relative to memory CD8+ cells, whose diversity was much lower, both naive subsets had comparably high diversity.

As concerns this clonotype: The antigen is unknown.

The TRB libraries of cDNA were built by UMI-labeled 5' RACE. From its re-call of the 5' RACE reads, TCRdb lists each CDR3 protein once, without DNA. Found here are roughly 48,000 distinct CDR3 sequences; the top ten clones hold over 12%. CDR1 is DFQATT, CDR2 SNEGSKA, per germline (reference sequence). The CDR3 contains 16 residues. V gene TRBV20-1 combines with J gene TRBJ1-1; no DNA is available, so the TRBD1 call from TCRdb remains unchecked. Sequencing was carried out using memory CD8+ T cells from blood. The source is a human donor in good health. Some clones in this sample may be carry-over from other donors' samples. CDR3 protein: CSARTGTERMNTEAFF.